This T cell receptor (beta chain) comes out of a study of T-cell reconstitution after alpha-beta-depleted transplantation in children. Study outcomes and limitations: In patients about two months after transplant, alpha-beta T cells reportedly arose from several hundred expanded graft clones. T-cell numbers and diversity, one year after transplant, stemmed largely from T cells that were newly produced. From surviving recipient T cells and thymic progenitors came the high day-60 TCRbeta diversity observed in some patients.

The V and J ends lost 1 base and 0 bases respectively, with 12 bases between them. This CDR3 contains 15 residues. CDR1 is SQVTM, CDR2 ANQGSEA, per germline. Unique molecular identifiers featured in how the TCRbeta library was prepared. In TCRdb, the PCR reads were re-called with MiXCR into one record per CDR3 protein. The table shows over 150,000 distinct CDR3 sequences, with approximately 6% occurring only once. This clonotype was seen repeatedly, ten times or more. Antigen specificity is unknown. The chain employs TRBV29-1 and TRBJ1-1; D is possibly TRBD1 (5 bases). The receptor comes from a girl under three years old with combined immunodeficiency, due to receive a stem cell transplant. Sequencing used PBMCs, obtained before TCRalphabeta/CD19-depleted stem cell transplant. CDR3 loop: CSVEVGGLLNTEAFF. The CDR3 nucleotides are TGCAGCGTTGAAGTCGGGGGACTGTTGAACACTGAAGCTTTCTTT.